This T cell receptor beta chain was identified during a study of blood T cell repertoires in COVID-19. Study at large: From T cells, B-cell-depleted T cells, or PBMCs came the material, which was cDNA or gDNA.

Clones were sequenced by immunoSEQ multiplex PCR, and TCRdb holds only the in-frame ones, with some missing. The table has roughly 290,000 clones, more than 85% seen once. The clonotype was recovered from a man younger than 45 with acute or convalescent COVID-19. The sample comprised peripheral blood.

The CDR3 loop reads CSPSGYGYTF. The CDR3 nucleotides are TGCAGCCCCTCGGGATATGGCTACACCTTC. V and J are TRBV29-1 and TRBJ1-2; D not certain. This CDR3 is built from 10 residues. V was pared by 8 bases and J by 5 bases, with 9 bases between. Looked up from germline, CDR1 is SQVTM and CDR2 is ANQGSEA.